The entry below describes one TCR beta chain. The germline V gene has CDR1 SNHLY and CDR2 FYNNEI. V was pared by 1 base and J by 6 bases, with 15 bases between. The CDR3 runs to 15 residues. The source of the sample is a study of T cells after yellow fever vaccination. One entry per CDR3 protein results from TCRdb running MiXCR on the 5' RACE reads. This sample has about 220,000 distinct CDR3 sequences, with around 6.7% found just once. The rearrangement links TRBV2 to TRBJ1-2; weak D call: TRBD1 (6 bases). The source was CD4+ T cells sorted from PBMCs, collected on the day of the yellow fever booster vaccination. The sequence was collected from a man in his thirties or forties who received the YFV17D yellow fever vaccine. The CDR3 loop reads CASSEGYAGADGYTF. The CDR3 nucleotides are TGTGCCAGCAGTGAAGGATATGCGGGGGCGGATGGCTACACCTTC.